A single sample is the source of the 15 T cell receptor beta chains below, sequenced in a study of control samples from healthy donors and cancer patients. Sequencing was performed with immunoSEQ multiplex PCR; in TCRdb, only in-frame clones are kept and a portion is missing. The data contain under 60,000 clones, nearly 95% of them singletons. Sequencing input: PBMCs. The receptor source for this set is a woman aged 45-65 years with head and neck cancer.

J is TRBJ1-1 and V is TRBV12-2; the table's D call TRBD1 went unverified against the DNA. TRBV12-2 is termed a pseudogene. The CDR3 is 14 residues long. The CDR3 sequence: CASRSGQGNTEAFF. In DNA, the CDR3 is TGTGCAAGTCGGTCGGGACAGGGGAACACTGAAGCTTTCTTT.

The chain joins TRBV21-1 to TRBJ2-1; the D segment call TRBD2 is taken from the table without a DNA check. TRBV21-1 is deemed a pseudogene. This CDR3 region has 21 residues. The CDR3 region has the DNA TGTGCCAGCAGCAAAATCCCTCTAGTCGGGAGGCACACCCTCCCACCCAATGAGCAGTTCTTC. The encoded protein is CASSKIPLVGRHTLPPNEQFF.

This clone was detected only once. This rearrangement joins TRBV12-3 or TRBV12-4 to TRBJ1-4; D gene unclear. Trimming shortened V by 6 bases and J by 6 bases, and 8 bases separated the two germline ends. The CDR3 contains 12 residues. The CDR3 nucleotides read TGTGCCAGCAGCGGAGGCTATGAAAAACTGTTTTTT. Encoded protein: CASSGGYEKLFF.

The V gene is TRBV11-2, the J gene TRBJ2-5, with 7 bases lining up with TRBD1. This CDR3 has 15 amino acids. V lost 3 bases and J lost 3; bases outside the gene matches: 7. CDR1 is SGHAT and CDR2 is FQNNGV in the germline V gene. The CDR3 protein is CASSFARGQEETQYF. For the CDR3, the DNA is TGTGCCAGCAGCTTCGCAAGGGGGCAGGAAGAGACCCAGTACTTC.

The rearrangement joins TRBV2 to TRBJ1-1; D is unresolved. The CDR3 has 12 residues. The germline gives CDR1 SNHLY, CDR2 FYNNEI. V was pared by 6 bases and J by 0 bases, with 5 bases between. The CDR3 protein is CASRTVNTEAFF. As DNA, the CDR3 is TGTGCCAGCAGGACGGTGAACACTGAAGCTTTCTTT.

J is TRBJ1-4 and V is TRBV27; 11 nucleotides line up with TRBD1. V dropped 3 bases and J dropped 8; count of bases not matched to a gene: 5. CDR3 length: 15 residues. Germline CDR1 is MNHEY and CDR2 is SMNVEV (reference sequence). This CDR3 is CASSLWTGGAEKLFF. The CDR3 DNA sequence: TGTGCCAGCAGTTTGTGGACAGGGGGCGCGGAAAAACTGTTTTTT.

V gene TRBV2 combines with J gene TRBJ2-1; 7 positions agree with TRBD1. The length of the CDR3 is 15 residues. The germline CDR1 and CDR2 sequences are SNHLY and FYNNEI. Trimming cost V 4 bases and J 2 bases; bases outside gene matches: 5. The DNA of the CDR3 is TGTGCCAGCAGTGGACAGGGCGGGCCCTACAATGAGCAGTTCTTC. It is translated as CASSGQGGPYNEQFF.

The sample holds one count of this clone. The chain uses TRBV3-1 (or the pseudogene TRBV3-2) and TRBJ2-2; 14 bases align to TRBD2. Germline V lookup: CDR1 LGHDT, CDR2 YNNKEL (reference sequence). This CDR3 has 16 residues. The V segment lost 6 bases and the J segment 8 bases; nucleotides outside the gene matches: 8. The CDR3 coding sequence is TGTGCCAGCAGTCCAACGGGACTAGCGGGAGAGGGGGAGCTGTTTTTT. Protein sequence: CASSPTGLAGEGELFF.

CDR3 sequence (DNA): TGTGCCAGTAGGGACATAGCTGGGAGGCTTGAAAATGAGCAGTTCTTC. Translation: CASRDIAGRLENEQFF. The rearrangement joins TRBV19 to TRBJ2-1; maybe TRBD2 (6 bases). This CDR3 comprises 16 residues. The germline CDR1 and CDR2 sequences are LNHDA and SQIVND (reference sequence). V was pared by 6 bases and J by 7 bases, with 22 bases between. The variable domain in full, with the rest retrieved from reference TRBV19 and TRBJ2-1, is DGGITQSPKYLFRKEGQNVTLSCEQNLNHDAMYWYRQDPGQGLRLIYYSQIVNDFQKGDIAEGYSVSREKKESFPLTVTSAQKNPTAFYLCASRDIAGRLENEQFFGPGTRLTVL.

This clone was observed once. The chain uses TRBV19 and TRBJ1-5, with a tentative D call TRBD1 (6 bases). The V gene's germline CDR1 is LNHDA and CDR2 SQIVND (reference sequence). The V and J ends lost 5 bases and 8 bases respectively, with 16 bases between them. The CDR3 sequence is 14 residues long. CDR3 coding DNA: TGTGCCAGTAGTCCTGAGGGGGTTTGGGAGCCCCAGCATTTT. Its protein is CASSPEGVWEPQHF.

J is TRBJ2-1 and V is TRBV5-6; D is unclear. CDR1 is SGHDT and CDR2 is YYEEEE in the germline V gene. The CDR3 covers 11 residues. V lost 0 bases and J 9 bases, leaving 4 bases between the germline ends. CDR3 bases: TGTGCCAGCAGCTTGGAGGTTGAGCAGTTCTTC. Amino acids: CASSLEVEQFF.

The CDR3 protein is CASSVGDGKETQYF. CDR3 DNA sequence: TGTGCCAGCAGCGTAGGGGACGGCAAAGAGACCCAGTACTTC. The V call is TRBV9, the J call TRBJ2-5; either TRBD1 or TRBD2 may fit D (5 bases each). V lost 0 bases and J 3 bases, leaving 9 bases between the germline ends. CDR1 is SGDLS and CDR2 is YYNGEE in the germline V gene. The CDR3 contains 14 residues. The full variable domain, completed using reference TRBV9 and TRBJ2-5, is DSGVTQTPKHLITATGQRVTLRCSPRSGDLSVYWYQQSLDQGLQFLIQYYNGEERAKGNILERFSAQQFPDLHSELNLSSLELGDSALYFCASSVGDGKETQYFGPGTRLLVL.

The chain recombines TRBV2 with TRBJ1-4, with TRBD1 matching 8 bases. This CDR3 spans 16 amino acids. Germline CDR1 SNHLY, CDR2 FYNNEI. J lost 2 bases, V lost 6 bases, and 8 bases had no gene match. This CDR3 is CASRARDRITNEKLFF. CDR3 DNA: TGTGCCAGCAGGGCCCGGGACAGGATTACTAATGAAAAACTGTTTTTT.

The chain combines TRBV9 with TRBJ2-6; maybe TRBD1 (8 bases). Trimming left V 2 bases short and J 1 base short, with 16 bases between. The V gene's germline CDR1 is SGDLS and CDR2 YYNGEE. The CDR3 extends over 18 amino acids. Written as DNA, the CDR3 is TGTGCCAGCAGCGTGGGAGGGACAGGAGCTTCTGGGGCCAACGTCCTGACTTTC. Residues: CASSVGGTGASGANVLTF.

V is TRBV28 and J is TRBJ1-1; 7 nucleotides align to TRBD1. CDR3 length: 14 amino acids. V lost 3 bases to trimming and J lost 4 bases; unmatched junction nucleotides: 5. The germline gives CDR1 MDHEN, CDR2 SYDVKM. The CDR3 here is CASSFLQGSTEAFF. Here the CDR3 DNA reads TGTGCCAGCAGTTTTTTACAGGGGAGCACTGAAGCTTTCTTT.